The entry below describes one T cell receptor beta chain. The antigen is not known. This CDR3 spans 16 amino acids. The germline gives CDR1 MDHEN, CDR2 SYDVKM. Trimming left V 6 bases short and J 2 bases short, with 17 bases between. This entry comes from a study of T cell responses to AZD1222 COVID-19 vaccine. Study-wide results and limits: The breadth and depth of Spike-specific TCRs increased once two AZD1222 doses had been given.

Method: immunoSEQ multiplex PCR; TCRdb's copy keeps in-frame clones and lacks some. Seen here are more than 110,000 clones, approximately 89% observed once, and the top ten hold approximately 2.6%. This sequence was found in an adult in good health. The input for sequencing was peripheral blood, taken on day 0 of AZD1222 vaccination. The J gene is TRBJ1-3, the V gene TRBV28; possible D gene TRBD1, 5 bases. The CDR3, as DNA: TGTGCCAGCAGCCGCCCGAGGGGCTTAACTGGAAACACCATATATTTT. Protein sequence: CASSRPRGLTGNTIYF.